A selection of T cell receptor beta chains follows, all from one sample in a study of low-dose radiotherapy and immunotherapy resistance in tumors. MiXCR, run by TCRdb on the reads, gives a single entry per CDR3 protein. The sample yields about 60,000 distinct CDR3 sequences, approximately 25% seen once. This sample comprised PBMCs, obtained before treatment. The receptor set was obtained from a male donor with prostate cancer. CDR3s include the opening cysteine and the closing phenylalanine or tryptophan. The D gene is left open where the match is weak. Size is stated for part of the rows, as once, few or many counts, or as a class when the clone is expanded.

v_call,j_call,cdr3_length,d_call,clone_size,cdr3_aa,cdr3_nt
TRBV7-8,TRBJ1-1,17,-,many,CASSKGWAGDLNTEAFF,TGTGCCAGCAGCAAGGGATGGGCAGGGGACTTGAACACTGAAGCTTTCTTT
TRBV5-1,TRBJ2-1,15,-,many,CASSSRGALSGEQFF,TGCGCCAGCAGCTCTCGGGGGGCCCTAAGCGGTGAGCAGTTCTTC
TRBV14,TRBJ2-1,16,TRBD2,-,CASSQELAGYSNEQFF,TGTGCCAGCAGCCAAGAGCTAGCGGGGTACTCCAATGAGCAGTTCTTC
TRBV6-2/TRBV6-3,TRBJ2-7,12,-,many,CASKEDRYEQYF,TGTGCCAGCAAGGAGGACCGCTACGAGCAGTACTTC
TRBV28,TRBJ2-1,15,TRBD2,medium-sized,CASSSRTSGHNEQFF,TGTGCCAGCAGTTCTCGGACTAGCGGACACAATGAGCAGTTCTTC
TRBV28,TRBJ2-2,15,-,many,CASSLPTGNTGELFF,TGTGCCAGCAGTTTACCGACAGGCAACACCGGGGAGCTGTTTTTT
TRBV29-1,TRBJ2-5,10,-,-,CSVGQETQYF,TGCAGCGTGGGACAAGAGACCCAGTACTTC
TRBV28,TRBJ2-3,15,-,-,CASSRIRPSTDTQYF,TGTGCCAGCAGTCGAATCCGCCCTAGCACAGATACGCAGTATTTT
TRBV7-9,TRBJ2-1,14,TRBD1,many,CASSAWTGGAEQFF,TGTGCCAGCAGCGCCTGGACAGGGGGCGCCGAGCAGTTCTTC
TRBV4-1,TRBJ1-1,13,-,-,CASSQDSRTEAFF,TGCGCCAGCAGCCAAGATTCCAGGACTGAAGCTTTCTTT